This passage covers 16 T cell receptor beta chains from one sample sequenced in a study of PD-1 blockade in mismatch repair-deficient tumors (dated 2017 in TCRdb). Library preparation employed the immunoSEQ multiplex PCR assay. TCRdb provides this immuneACCESS table in a form limited to in-frame rearrangements. Some clones are lacking; in checked studies, under half of them reflect an unresolved V gene, and why the rest are absent is not known. Recorded for this sample are around 130,000 clones; about 88% of them occurred a single time. The ten largest clones represent roughly 12% of the sample. Sequencing was performed on peripheral blood, taken about 17 months after starting pembrolizumab. The receptors shown here come from an adult with mismatch repair-deficient cancer.

The chain couples TRBV9 to TRBJ2-3, with D uncertain. V lost 4 bases, J lost 0 bases, and 6 bases lay in between. Germline lookup yields CDR1 SGDLS and CDR2 YYNGEE. CDR3 length equals 13 residues. The CDR3 DNA follows: TGTGCCAGCAGCCCAAAGAGCACAGATACGCAGTATTTT. Amino acid sequence: CASSPKSTDTQYF.

The CDR3 DNA follows: TGTGCCAGCAGCTTAGGACCCACCCTCAACGAGCAGTACTTC. Translated, it gives CASSLGPTLNEQYF. V usage is TRBV7-6 and J usage is TRBJ2-7; D call uncertain. CDR1 is SGHVS and CDR2 is FNYEAQ in the germline V gene. The CDR3 runs 14 residues. V lost 1 base to trimming and J lost 5 bases, with 12 bases between them.

The chain carries TRBV5-1 and TRBJ1-1, with a possible D match to TRBD1 (5 bases). CDR3 length: 14 residues. V dropped 4 bases and J dropped 2 bases, with 12 bases sitting between them. Germline V CDR1 and CDR2: SGHRS, YFSETQ. DNA for the CDR3: TGCGCCAGCAGCCCGTCGAGGGGAAACACTGAAGCTTTCTTT. Protein sequence: CASSPSRGNTEAFF.

The gene calls are TRBV7-9 and TRBJ1-2; 8 positions agree with TRBD1. Germline CDR1 is SEHNR and CDR2 is FQNEAQ (reference sequence). CDR3 length: 14 residues. V lost 4 bases and J lost 3; bases outside the gene matches: 4. CDR3 residues: CASSSTGAYYGYTF. The CDR3 DNA follows: TGTGCCAGCAGCTCGACAGGGGCTTACTATGGCTACACCTTC. The complete variable domain, with remaining parts taken from reference TRBV7-9 and TRBJ1-2, reads DTGVSQNPRHKITKRGQNVTFRCDPISEHNRLYWYRQTLGQGPEFLTYFQNEAQLEKSRLLSDRFSAERPKGSFSTLEIQRTEQGDSAMYLCASSSTGAYYGYTFGSGTRLTVV.

This chain links TRBV11-3 with TRBJ1-1; no clear D gene. The CDR3 runs to 12 residues. Per the germline V gene, CDR1 is SGHNT and CDR2 is YENEEA. V shed 3 bases and J shed 1 base, with 3 bases lying between them. The CDR3 region is CASSFENTEAFF. In DNA, the CDR3 is TGTGCCAGCAGCTTCGAGAACACTGAAGCTTTCTTT. The entire variable domain, with the rest obtained from reference TRBV11-3 and TRBJ1-1, is as follows: EAGVVQSPRYKIIEKKQPVAFWCNPISGHNTLYWYLQNLGQGPELLIRYENEEAVDDSQLPKDRFSAERLKGVDSTLKIQPAELGDSAVYLCASSFENTEAFFGQGTRLTVV.

The chain employs TRBV6-6 and TRBJ1-5; D is unresolved. The germline CDR1 and CDR2 sequences are MNHNY and SVGAGI (reference sequence). The V and J ends lost 1 base and 3 bases respectively, with 4 bases between them. The CDR3 contains 13 residues. The CDR3: CASSYWDNQPQHF. The CDR3 DNA sequence: TGTGCCAGCAGTTACTGGGACAATCAGCCCCAGCATTTT.

This sequence joins TRBV5-1 and TRBJ2-3; no definite D call. Germline assignment: CDR1 SGHRS and CDR2 YFSETQ. CDR3 length equals 12 residues. V was trimmed by 4 bases and J by 5 bases, leaving 8 bases between them. CDR3 sequence (DNA): TGCGCCAGCAGCCTTGACGGAGATACGCAGTATTTT. As protein: CASSLDGDTQYF.

V usage is TRBV27 and J usage is TRBJ1-1; TRBD1 is a possible D gene (5 bases). Per the germline V gene, CDR1 is MNHEY and CDR2 is SMNVEV (reference sequence). The ends were cut back, 4 bases at V and 8 bases at J, with 14 bases in the middle. The CDR3 consists of 13 residues. This CDR3 is CASSWRQLGEAFF. As DNA, the CDR3 is TGTGCCAGCAGTTGGAGACAGCTTGGAGAAGCTTTCTTT.

CDR3 nucleotides: TGTGCCAACAAAAAGGAAGGTCGGCTAGCGGGAGGAACTCCCTACGAGCAGTACTTC. This gives the protein CANKKEGRLAGGTPYEQYF. V gene TRBV14 combines with J gene TRBJ2-7, with 11 bases that match TRBD2. The germline V gene has CDR1 SGHDN and CDR2 FVKESK. Germline trimming cut 10 bases from V and 2 bases from J; bases unmatched to any gene: 22. This CDR3 is 19 amino acids long. The entire variable domain, with the rest obtained from reference TRBV14 and TRBJ2-7, is as follows: EAGVTQFPSHSVIEKGQTVTLRCDPISGHDNLYWYRRVMGKEIKFLLHFVKESKQDESGMPNNRFLAERTGGTYSTLKVQPAELEDSGVYFCANKKEGRLAGGTPYEQYFGPGTRLTVT.

This clone was picked up one time. The rearrangement joins TRBV14 to TRBJ2-6, with TRBD1 identical over 10 bases. Germline loops: CDR1 SGHDN, CDR2 FVKESK. This CDR3 region has 17 residues. J lost 1 base, V lost 4 bases, and 4 bases had no gene match. This CDR3 is CASSPGQGWSGANVLTF. The CDR3 coding sequence is TGTGCCAGCAGCCCGGGACAGGGGTGGTCTGGGGCCAACGTCCTGACTTTC.

The gene calls are TRBV6-5 and TRBJ2-5; 8 positions match TRBD1. The germline V gene encodes CDR1 MNHEY and CDR2 SVGAGI. V trimming: 2 bases; J trimming: 5 bases; junction bases outside the gene matches: 7. The CDR3 length is 15 residues. The DNA of the CDR3 is TGTGCCAGCAGTTACACAGGGGGAGGTTTTGAGACCCAGTACTTC. This encodes CASSYTGGGFETQYF.

This clone turned up a few times. The chain's CDR3 is CASGPGTSGSDEQFF. The CDR3 nucleotides are TGTGCCAGCGGGCCCGGGACTAGCGGGAGCGATGAGCAGTTCTTC. V usage is TRBV6-1 and J usage is TRBJ2-1, with 14 bases that match TRBD2. Per germline, CDR1 MNHNS and CDR2 SASEGT. Trimming took 8 bases from V and 8 from J; bases not matched to a gene: 8. The CDR3 has 15 residues.

The chain has TRBV19 and TRBJ1-5, with 9 nucleotides matching TRBD1. This CDR3 is built from 17 residues. Germline loops: CDR1 LNHDA, CDR2 SQIVND (reference sequence). V lost 6 bases to trimming and J lost 6 bases; unmatched junction nucleotides: 15. CDR3 residues: CASSQGQGKPMRQPQHF. The CDR3 DNA sequence: TGTGCCAGTAGCCAGGGACAGGGTAAACCTATGCGTCAGCCCCAGCATTTT.

The CDR3 region is CASSGERLALRRRSYNEQFF. The CDR3 DNA sequence: TGCGCCAGCAGCGGCGAGAGACTAGCGTTGCGGCGACGCTCCTACAATGAGCAGTTCTTC. The chain couples TRBV4-1 to TRBJ2-1; 8 nucleotides match TRBD2. The CDR3 is 20 amino acids. Germline V CDR1 and CDR2: MGHRA, YSYEKL. The trim removed 5 bases at V and 0 bases at J, leaving 18 bases unmatched.

The chain has TRBV5-6 and TRBJ2-2, with D tentatively TRBD2 (5 bases). This CDR3 contains 17 residues. Germline V lookup: CDR1 SGHDT, CDR2 YYEEEE. The V gene lost 1 base and the J gene lost 4 bases, with 17 bases spanning the gap. The CDR3, as DNA: TGTGCCAGCAGCTTGAGTTTATTGAGGGTGGCCACCGGGGAGCTGTTTTTT. It yields the protein CASSLSLLRVATGELFF. The entire variable domain, with the rest obtained from reference TRBV5-6 and TRBJ2-2, is as follows: DAGVTQSPTHLIKTRGQQVTLRCSPKSGHDTVSWYQQALGQGPQFIFQYYEEEERQRGNFPDRFSGHQFPNYSSELNVNALLLGDSALYLCASSLSLLRVATGELFFGEGSRLTVL.

The V gene is TRBV6-5, the J gene TRBJ2-3, with 7 bases aligning to TRBD1. The CDR3 spans 15 residues. CDR1 and CDR2 from the germline V gene are MNHEY and SVGAGI. With V trimmed by 7 bases and J by 2 bases, 9 bases remained unmatched. The CDR3 sequence: CASKNRGSSTDTQYF. CDR3 DNA sequence: TGTGCCAGCAAAAACAGGGGATCCTCCACAGATACGCAGTATTTT.